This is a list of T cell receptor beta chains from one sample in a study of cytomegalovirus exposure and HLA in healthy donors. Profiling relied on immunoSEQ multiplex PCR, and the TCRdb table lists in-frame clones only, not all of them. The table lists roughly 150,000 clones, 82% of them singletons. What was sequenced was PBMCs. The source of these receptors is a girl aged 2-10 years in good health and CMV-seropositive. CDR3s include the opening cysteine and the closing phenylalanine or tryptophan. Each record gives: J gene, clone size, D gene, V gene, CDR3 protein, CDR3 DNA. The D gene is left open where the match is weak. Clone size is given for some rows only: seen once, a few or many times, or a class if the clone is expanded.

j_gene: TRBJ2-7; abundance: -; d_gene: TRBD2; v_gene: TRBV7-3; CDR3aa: CASSLIREGGEQYF; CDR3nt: TGTGCCAGCAGCTTAATACGGGAGGGCGGCGAGCAGTACTTC
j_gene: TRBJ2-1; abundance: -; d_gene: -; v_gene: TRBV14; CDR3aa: CASSQEQASYNEQFF; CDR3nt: TGTGCCAGCAGCCAAGAACAGGCCTCCTACAATGAGCAGTTCTTC
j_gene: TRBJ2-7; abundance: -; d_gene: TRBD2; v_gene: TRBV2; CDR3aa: CAVRLAATYEQYF; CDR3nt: TGTGCCGTACGACTAGCAGCTACCTACGAGCAGTACTTC
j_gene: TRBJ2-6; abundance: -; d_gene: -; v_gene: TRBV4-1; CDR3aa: CASRQTGSGANVLTF; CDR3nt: TGCGCCAGCAGACAAACAGGATCCGGGGCCAACGTCCTGACTTTC
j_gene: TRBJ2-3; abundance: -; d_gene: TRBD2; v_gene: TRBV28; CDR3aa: CASHTPGLGTDTQYF; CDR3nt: TGTGCCAGCCATACGCCGGGACTAGGTACAGATACGCAGTATTTT
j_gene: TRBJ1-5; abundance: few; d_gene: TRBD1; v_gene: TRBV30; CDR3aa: CAWTPKTGSGNQPQHF; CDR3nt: TGTGCCTGGACTCCCAAGACAGGGAGTGGCAATCAGCCCCAGCATTTT
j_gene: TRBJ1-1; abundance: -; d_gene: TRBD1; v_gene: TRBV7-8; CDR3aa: CASSLRGRNTEAFF; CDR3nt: TGTGCCAGCAGCTTAAGGGGGCGGAACACTGAAGCTTTCTTT
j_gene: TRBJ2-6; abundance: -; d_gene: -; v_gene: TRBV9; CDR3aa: CASSVGDLHRTRSGANVLTF; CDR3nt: TGTGCCAGCAGCGTGGGGGACTTACACCGAACTCGCTCTGGGGCCAACGTCCTGACTTTC
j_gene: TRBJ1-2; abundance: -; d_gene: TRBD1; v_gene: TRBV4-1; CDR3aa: CASSQEGGQGVYGYTF; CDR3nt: TGCGCCAGCAGCCAAGAGGGAGGACAGGGGGTATATGGCTACACCTTC
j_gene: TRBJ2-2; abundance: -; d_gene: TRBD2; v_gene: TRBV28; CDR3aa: CASSPWTSGSGTGELFF; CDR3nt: TGTGCCAGCAGTCCCTGGACTAGCGGGAGTGGCACCGGGGAGCTGTTTTTT